Sequencing of this T cell receptor (beta chain) was carried out in a study of T cell responses to AZD1222 COVID-19 vaccine. Study-wide findings and caveats: Variant regions that are unmutated are reportedly the target of nearly half of spike-specific TCRs.

To note about this clone: Antigen: not known.

Analysis merged second doses at about 4 or about 12 weeks. Germline CDR1 SGHDT, CDR2 YYEEEE. J gave up 4 bases and V 5 bases, and 7 bases lay outside the gene matches. The length of the CDR3 is 14 residues. The method was immunoSEQ multiplex PCR; TCRdb's version includes in-frame clones alone and lacks a portion of them. The sample has about 180,000 clones, 70% to 90% seen once; the top ten hold more than 9%. The specimen was peripheral blood, collected 28 days after the second AZD1222 dose. This clonotype originated in an adult who received the AZD1222 COVID-19 vaccine. The rearrangement joins TRBV5-6 to TRBJ1-2; 8 positions agree with TRBD1. The CDR3 protein is CASRAQGASYGYTF. The CDR3 nucleotides read TGTGCCAGCAGGGCCCAGGGGGCTAGCTATGGCTACACCTTC. The variable domain in full, completed from reference TRBV5-6 and TRBJ1-2, reads DAGVTQSPTHLIKTRGQQVTLRCSPKSGHDTVSWYQQALGQGPQFIFQYYEEEERQRGNFPDRFSGHQFPNYSSELNVNALLLGDSALYLCASRAQGASYGYTFGSGTRLTVV.